The T cell receptor (beta chain) under discussion was sequenced for a study of CD8 T cells in ankylosing spondylitis. The sample holds many counts of this clonotype. Its matching antigen is unknown. Molecular-barcoded quantitative 5'-RACE produced these TCR beta libraries. TCRdb reanalysed the 5' RACE reads using MiXCR and keeps one entry per CDR3 protein. In the table there are 250,000 or so distinct CDR3 sequences, more than 15% of which are singletons. V lost 3 bases to trimming and J lost 4 bases, with 8 bases between them. The germline gives CDR1 SGHRS, CDR2 YFSETQ. There are 13 residues in the CDR3. Study outcomes and limitations: Certain motif variants had earlier been reported in reactive arthritis synovial fluid and blood. Several highly homologous variants made up a TCR beta motif, and this motif appeared characteristic of ankylosing spondylitis blood. Disease-linked clones reportedly showed significant enrichment in matched ankylosing spondylitis synovial fluid.

The genes are TRBV5-1 and TRBJ2-1; D gene ambiguous. Sequenced sample: blood, either unsorted or a sorted T cell fraction (not recorded which). This TCR came from a male donor with ankylosing spondylitis or in good health (not recorded which). The CDR3 is CASSSDRYNEQFF. CDR3 DNA: TGCGCCAGCAGCTCTGACCGATACAATGAGCAGTTCTTC.